The clone carrying this TCR beta chain was seen only a few times. Since the library was made to target alpha chains, this beta chain is a stray read and its abundance is not meaningful. TCRdb used MiXCR to reprocess the 5' RACE reads, holding one entry per CDR3 protein. The sample comprises around 4,100 distinct CDR3 sequences, roughly 50% of which are singletons, and roughly 80% rests with the top ten. The data derive from a study of spatial heterogeneity in lung cancer. The CDR3 spans 17 residues. The junction had 9 bases not matched to a gene; V was cut back by 5 bases and J by 2 bases. Germline CDR1 is SEHNR and CDR2 is FQNEAQ (reference sequence). This sample's time point: sample taken at primary tumor resection. Whole RNA, which was extracted from tumor, nontumor lung tissue or frozen PBMC, was sequenced without any cell sorting. Samples came from roughly 72 TRACERx patients with untreated early-stage lung cancer.

Sample: PBMCs, taken at surgery. The clonotype was recovered from a female donor with early-stage non-small cell lung cancer. The V call is TRBV7-9, the J call TRBJ2-2; TRBD2 agrees at 9 bases. CDR3 coding DNA: TGTGCCAGCAGCGCCTTCAGCGGGGGGAAAAACACCGGGGAGCTGTTTTTT. Its translation: CASSAFSGGKNTGELFF.